This TCR beta chain was sequenced for a study of cytomegalovirus exposure and HLA in healthy donors. Overall study: The 95 to 150 validation repertoires used a platform that matched the one used for the approximately 670 first-cohort repertoires, as a later analysis reported.

CDR1 is SGHTA, CDR2 FQGNSA, per germline. The ends lost 3 bases at V and 1 base at J; junction bases unmatched: 11. The CDR3 spans 17 residues. Notes on the study in general: For most TCR sequences rarity was the rule, although some public TCRs occurred in many donors. Overall, roughly 170 TCR beta chains were annotated as cytomegalovirus-associated.

Sequencing used immunoSEQ multiplex PCR; TCRdb keeps in-frame clones, though not all of them. The table lists 110,000 or so clones, over 75% of them singletons. A word on this clone: Antigen: not known.

This TCR came from a woman aged 25 to 39 in good health and CMV-seronegative. The sequencing input was PBMCs. The chain uses TRBV7-2 and TRBJ2-5; 7 nucleotides match TRBD2. CDR3 region: CASSFPEGAGIQETQYF. CDR3 nucleotides: TGTGCCAGCAGCTTCCCAGAGGGAGCGGGGATCCAAGAGACCCAGTACTTC. The entire variable domain, with the rest obtained from reference TRBV7-2 and TRBJ2-5, is as follows: GAGVSQSPSNKVTEKGKDVELRCDPISGHTALYWYRQSLGQGLEFLIYFQGNSAPDKSGLPSDRFSAERTGGSVSTLTIQRTQQEDSAVYLCASSFPEGAGIQETQYFGPGTRLLVL.